Listed here is a single T cell receptor (beta chain). Its specificity is not known. These data belong to a study of shared clonotypes between healthy human individuals. In the study overall: Each donor's CD8 memory used one plate, CD8 naive two, each CD4 subset three. Study findings and constraints: Of the naive CD4 clonotypes, around 5% were shared across a handful of donors.

Generated by immunoSEQ multiplex PCR, the TCRdb table keeps only in-frame clones and is missing some. The sample shows around 2.1 million clones, about 92% of them seen only once. This CDR3 region has 13 residues. Looked up from germline, CDR1 is MDHEN and CDR2 is SYDVKM. Trimming removed 6 bases from V and 5 bases from J, with 12 bases in between. Positively selected for CCR7, the CD45RO-negative cells used as naive CD8 cells excluded terminally differentiated effector memory CD45RA+ cells. The source is a man younger than 35 in good health. Some clones in this sample may be carry-over from other donors' samples. The specimen sequenced was naive CD8+ T cells from PBMCs. This chain uses TRBV28 with TRBJ2-3, with D perhaps matching TRBD1 or TRBD2 (5 bases each). In DNA form, the CDR3 reads TGTGCCAGCAGCCGGGGCCGACAAGATACGCAGTATTTT. Protein sequence: CASSRGRQDTQYF. Filled out from reference TRBV28 and TRBJ2-3, the complete variable domain reads DVKVTQSSRYLVKRTGEKVFLECVQDMDHENMFWYRQDPGLGLRLIYFSYDVKMKEKGDIPEGYSVSREKKERFSLILESASTNQTSMYLCASSRGRQDTQYFGPGTRLTVL.